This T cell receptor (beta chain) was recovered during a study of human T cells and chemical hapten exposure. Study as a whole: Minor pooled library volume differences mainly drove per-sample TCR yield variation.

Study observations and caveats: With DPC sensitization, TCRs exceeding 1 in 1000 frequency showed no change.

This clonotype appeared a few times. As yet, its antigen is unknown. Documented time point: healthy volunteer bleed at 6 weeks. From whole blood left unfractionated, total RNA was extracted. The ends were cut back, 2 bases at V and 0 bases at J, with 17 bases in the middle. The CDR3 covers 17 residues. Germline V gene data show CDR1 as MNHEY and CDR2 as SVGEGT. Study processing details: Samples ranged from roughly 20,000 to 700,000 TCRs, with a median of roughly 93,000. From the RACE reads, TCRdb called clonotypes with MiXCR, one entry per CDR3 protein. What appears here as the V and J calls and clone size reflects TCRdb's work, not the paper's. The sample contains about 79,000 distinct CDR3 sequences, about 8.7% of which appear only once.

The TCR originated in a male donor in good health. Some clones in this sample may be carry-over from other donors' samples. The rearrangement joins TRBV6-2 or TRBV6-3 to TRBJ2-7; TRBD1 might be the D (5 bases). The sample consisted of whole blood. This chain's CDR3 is CASSYPQPRQSSYEQYF. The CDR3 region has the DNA TGTGCCAGCAGTTACCCCCAACCTCGACAGAGCTCCTACGAGCAGTACTTC.